These 5 T cell receptor beta chains were all obtained from the same sample, sequenced in a study of blood T cell repertoires in COVID-19. Assay used: immunoSEQ multiplex PCR; TCRdb lists only in-frame clones, some missing. The sample includes more than 250,000 clones, around 83% of them seen just once. Sequencing was carried out using peripheral blood. The receptors stem from a woman in her fifties or sixties with acute or convalescent COVID-19.

The chain couples TRBV24-1 to TRBJ2-3, with unresolved D. The germline V and J ends were trimmed by 1 base and 10 bases, with 5 bases remaining between them. In germline, CDR1 is KGHDR, CDR2 SFDVKD. CDR3 length equals 11 residues. The CDR3 DNA sequence: TGTGCCACCAGTGATTTCCGGGCGCAGTATTTT. This translates into CATSDFRAQYF.

The rearrangement uses TRBV24-1 and TRBJ1-4; 7 nucleotides match TRBD1. The V gene's germline CDR1 is KGHDR and CDR2 SFDVKD. The CDR3 covers 16 residues. Trimming cost V 3 bases and J 6 bases; bases outside gene matches: 9. CDR3 protein: CATSDPGTGADEKLFF. CDR3 nucleotide sequence: TGTGCCACCAGTGATCCTGGAACAGGGGCAGATGAAAAACTGTTTTTT.

This clone was seen once. This chain uses TRBV11-2 with TRBJ1-1; possibly TRBD1 for D (5 bases). Germline V lookup: CDR1 SGHAT, CDR2 FQNNGV. Between the trimmed V and J ends, which lost 2 bases and 4 bases, there was a span of 8 bases. CDR3 length: 13 amino acids. CDR3 loop: CASSLFGGTEAFF. CDR3 in DNA: TGTGCCAGCAGCTTATTCGGGGGCACTGAAGCTTTCTTT. Complete variable domain (other parts from reference TRBV11-2 and TRBJ1-1): EAGVAQSPRYKIIEKRQSVAFWCNPISGHATLYWYQQILGQGPKLLIQFQNNGVVDDSQLPKDRFSAERLKGVDSTLKIQPAKLEDSAVYLCASSLFGGTEAFFGQGTRLTVV.

The chain employs TRBV2 and TRBJ1-4; D not resolved. With 7 bases removed from V and 0 bases from J, the gap between germline ends came to 9 bases. Germline V gene lookup returns CDR1 SNHLY and CDR2 FYNNEI. The CDR3 loop spans 14 amino acids. CDR3 DNA sequence: TGTGCCAGCACCCCCCGCGCAACTAATGAAAAACTGTTTTTT. Translation gives CASTPRATNEKLFF. The full variable domain, rest sourced from reference TRBV2 and TRBJ1-4, is EPEVTQTPSHQVTQMGQEVILRCVPISNHLYFYWYRQILGQKVEFLVSFYNNEISEKSEIFDDQFSVERPDGSNFTLKIRSTKLEDSAMYFCASTPRATNEKLFFGSGTQLSVL.

This sequence joins TRBV5-6 and TRBJ1-2; weak D call: TRBD1 (5 bases). V lost 4 bases, J lost 8 bases, and 12 bases lay in between. The CDR3 consists of 12 residues. Germline CDR1 is SGHDT and CDR2 is YYEEEE. The chain's CDR3 is CASSPGGIGYTF. The CDR3 DNA is TGTGCCAGCAGCCCGGGGGGTATCGGCTACACCTTC.